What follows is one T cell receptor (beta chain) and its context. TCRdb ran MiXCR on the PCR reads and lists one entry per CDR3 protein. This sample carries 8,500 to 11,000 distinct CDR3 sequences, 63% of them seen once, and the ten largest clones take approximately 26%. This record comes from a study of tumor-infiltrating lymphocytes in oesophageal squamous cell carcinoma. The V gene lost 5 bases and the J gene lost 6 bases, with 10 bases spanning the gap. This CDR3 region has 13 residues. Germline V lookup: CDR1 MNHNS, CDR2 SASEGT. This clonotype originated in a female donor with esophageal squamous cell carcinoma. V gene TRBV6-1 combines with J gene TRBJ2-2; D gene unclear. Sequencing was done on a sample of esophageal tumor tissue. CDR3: CASSSSRSGELFF. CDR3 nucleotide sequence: TGTGCCAGCAGTTCCTCTAGGTCCGGGGAGCTGTTTTTT.